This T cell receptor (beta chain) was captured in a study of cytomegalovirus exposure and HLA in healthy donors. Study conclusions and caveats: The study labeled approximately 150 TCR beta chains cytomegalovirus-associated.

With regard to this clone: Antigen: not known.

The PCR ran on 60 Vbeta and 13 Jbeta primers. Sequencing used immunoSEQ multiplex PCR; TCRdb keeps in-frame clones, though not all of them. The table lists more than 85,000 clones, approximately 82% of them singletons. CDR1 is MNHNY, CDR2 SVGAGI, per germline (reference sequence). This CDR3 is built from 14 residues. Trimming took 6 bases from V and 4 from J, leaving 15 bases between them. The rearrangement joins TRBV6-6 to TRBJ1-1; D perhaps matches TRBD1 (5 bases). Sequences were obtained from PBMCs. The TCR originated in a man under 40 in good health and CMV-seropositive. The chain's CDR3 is CASRGLNGGTEAFF. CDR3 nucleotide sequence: TGTGCCAGCAGGGGACTTAACGGGGGCACTGAAGCTTTCTTT.